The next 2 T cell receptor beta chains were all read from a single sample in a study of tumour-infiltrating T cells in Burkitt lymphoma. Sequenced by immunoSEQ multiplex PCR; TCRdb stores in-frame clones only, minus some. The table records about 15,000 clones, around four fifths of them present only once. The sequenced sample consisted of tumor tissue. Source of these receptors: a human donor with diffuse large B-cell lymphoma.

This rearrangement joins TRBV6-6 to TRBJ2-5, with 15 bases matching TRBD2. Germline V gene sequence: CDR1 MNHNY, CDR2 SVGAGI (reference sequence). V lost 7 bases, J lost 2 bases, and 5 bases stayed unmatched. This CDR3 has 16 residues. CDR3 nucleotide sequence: TGTGCCAGCACGGCCGGACTAGCGGGGGGGCAAGAGACCCAGTACTTC. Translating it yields CASTAGLAGGQETQYF.

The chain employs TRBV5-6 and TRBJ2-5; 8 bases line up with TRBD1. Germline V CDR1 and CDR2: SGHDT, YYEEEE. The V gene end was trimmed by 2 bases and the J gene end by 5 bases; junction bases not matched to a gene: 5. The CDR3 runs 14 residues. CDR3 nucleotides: TGTGCCAGCAGCTTTGGACAGGGTGCCGAGACCCAGTACTTC. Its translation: CASSFGQGAETQYF.